The 5 T cell receptor beta chains below come from one sample, sequenced in a study of T cells in localized non-small cell lung cancer. Here immunoSEQ multiplex PCR was the method, and the copy in TCRdb shows in-frame clones only, minus some. The sample shows around 28,000 clones, approximately 94% of them seen only once. This specimen was peripheral blood, taken before any cancer treatment. These receptors were taken from a woman aged 35 to 69 with stage I lung adenocarcinoma.

The chain uses TRBV7-9 and TRBJ1-3; maybe TRBD1 (6 bases). The CDR3 is 12 residues long. Germline lookup yields CDR1 SEHNR and CDR2 FQNEAQ (reference sequence). V was trimmed by 5 bases and J by 7 bases, leaving 9 bases between them. The CDR3 is CASSLQGNTIYF. The CDR3 region has the DNA TGTGCCAGCAGCCTCCAGGGGAACACCATATATTTT.

The chain couples TRBV21-1 to TRBJ2-2. TRBV21-1 is shown as a pseudogene. This CDR3 region has 12 residues. Here the CDR3 reads CASRVDTGELFF. CDR3 DNA sequence: TGTGCCAGCAGGGTCGACACCGGGGAGCTGTTTTTT.

The chain carries TRBV7-9 and TRBJ1-2, with D maybe TRBD1 (5 bases). CDR3 length: 14 residues. Trimming took 5 bases from V and 3 from J, leaving 13 bases between them. Germline CDR1 and CDR2: SEHNR and FQNEAQ (reference sequence). DNA of the CDR3: TGTGCCAGCAGCAGAGATATGGGGGACTATGGCTACACCTTC. Translated: CASSRDMGDYGYTF.

This chain connects TRBV5-1 to TRBJ1-1, with 7 bases that match TRBD1. Unmatched junction bases numbered 10, after V lost 4 bases and J lost 10 bases. Germline V gene data show CDR1 as SGHRS and CDR2 as YFSETQ. The CDR3 sequence is 13 residues long. The CDR3 region is CASSEKDRDRAFF. The DNA for the CDR3 is TGCGCCAGCAGCGAGAAAGACAGGGATAGAGCTTTCTTT.

The CDR3 sequence: CASSVAASGGQPQHF. The CDR3 DNA follows: TGTGCCAGCAGCGTAGCAGCATCCGGGGGGCAGCCCCAGCATTTT. The chain couples TRBV9 to TRBJ1-5, with TRBD1 as a possible D gene (5 bases). Germline V gene lookup returns CDR1 SGDLS and CDR2 YYNGEE. This CDR3 has 15 amino acids. V was clipped by 0 bases and J by 7 bases, with 14 bases between them.